Each of the 21 T cell receptor beta chains below was sequenced from the same sample in a study of OX40 agonist ivuxolimab in advanced cancers. The protocol was immunoSEQ multiplex PCR, while the TCRdb copy is restricted to in-frame clones and leaves out a portion. The sample lists 60,000 or so clones, 90% to 95% seen once, with roughly a fifth in the top ten. The sequencing used CD4+ or CD8+ T cells sorted from blood, collected in a trial of the OX40 agonist ivuxolimab. The receptors were gathered from an adult with an advanced solid tumor such as melanoma, head and neck, liver or kidney cancer.

The genes are TRBV7-6 and TRBJ2-1; the D is unclear. This CDR3 region has 15 residues. In germline, CDR1 is SGHVS, CDR2 FNYEAQ. Trimming cost V 2 bases and J 5 bases, with 13 bases left between them. The CDR3 DNA follows: TGTGCCAGCAGCTTAAGGAGAGGCATGAACAATGAGCAGTTCTTC. As protein: CASSLRRGMNNEQFF.

This sequence joins TRBV15 and TRBJ2-5; 12 bases fit TRBD2. Germline loops: CDR1 LNHNV, CDR2 YYDKDF (reference sequence). The V and J ends lost 0 bases and 4 bases, in that order; junction bases with no gene match: 0. The CDR3 extends over 15 amino acids. CDR3 DNA: TGTGCCACCAGCAGAGAGGGACTAGCGGGAGAGACCCAGTACTTC. It is translated as CATSREGLAGETQYF.

Only one count was recorded for this clone. The chain recombines TRBV7-9 with TRBJ2-7, with 12 nucleotides matching TRBD2. V lost 5 bases and J lost 6; bases outside the gene matches: 11. This CDR3 has 16 amino acids. The germline CDR1 and CDR2 sequences are SEHNR and FQNEAQ (reference sequence). Here the CDR3 DNA reads TGTGCCAGCAGCAGTCCACTAGCGGGAGGCCTTGGCGAGCAGTACTTC. It codes for CASSSPLAGGLGEQYF.

The chain carries TRBV18 and TRBJ1-2; 8 bases map to TRBD1. Per the germline V gene, CDR1 is KGHSH and CDR2 is LQKENI. Trimming cost V 10 bases and J 2 bases; bases outside gene matches: 3. The CDR3 length is 12 residues. The CDR3 region is CATGQANYGYTF. DNA of the CDR3: TGTGCCACGGGACAGGCGAACTATGGCTACACCTTC.

This rearrangement joins TRBV18 to TRBJ2-3, with D uncertain. Germline CDR1 KGHSH, CDR2 LQKENI. This CDR3 has 12 amino acids. The V and J ends lost 0 bases and 3 bases respectively, with 1 base between them. CDR3 amino acids: CASSPPTDTQYF. In DNA form, the CDR3 reads TGTGCCAGCTCACCACCGACAGATACGCAGTATTTT.

The V and J genes are TRBV5-5 and TRBJ1-4, with 10 nucleotides matching TRBD1. With 0 bases clipped from V and 7 bases from J, the junction kept 3 bases outside the gene matches. The length of the CDR3 is 15 residues. CDR1 is SGHKS and CDR2 is YYEKEE in the germline V gene (reference sequence). The CDR3: CASSLEGTGVEKLFF. CDR3 coding DNA: TGTGCCAGCAGCTTGGAAGGGACAGGGGTTGAAAAACTGTTTTTT.

The CDR3 DNA reads as TGTGCCAGCACCGCAGGGACATCTGGAAACACCATATATTTT. It encodes CASTAGTSGNTIYF. This chain connects TRBV28 to TRBJ1-3; D might be TRBD1 (6 bases). The CDR3 totals 14 residues. The germline gives CDR1 MDHEN, CDR2 SYDVKM. With 7 bases removed from V and 1 base from J, the gap between germline ends came to 11 bases.

This clone was recorded only once. The CDR3 region has the DNA TGTGCCAGCAGCTTAGTGGGACAGGGTTCCCCCTTCTACGAGCAGTACTTC. It translates to CASSLVGQGSPFYEQYF. The gene calls are TRBV7-9 and TRBJ2-7; 9 nucleotides match TRBD1. CDR1 SEHNR and CDR2 FQNEAQ come from the germline V gene (reference sequence). V lost 1 base to trimming and J lost 3 bases; unmatched junction nucleotides: 10. CDR3 length equals 17 residues.

The DNA for the CDR3 is TGTGCCAGCAGCTCTACAGTGTACTATGGCTACACCTTC. It encodes CASSSTVYYGYTF. The chain has TRBV7-9 and TRBJ1-2; no clear D. CDR1 is SEHNR and CDR2 is FQNEAQ in the germline V gene (reference sequence). This CDR3 comprises 13 residues. The V end lost 4 bases, the J end lost 3 bases, and 9 bases lay between the germline ends.

This clone was picked up one time. The chain has TRBV19 and TRBJ2-7; a weak D match, TRBD1 (6 bases). This CDR3 has 15 residues. Trimming left V 5 bases short and J 2 bases short, with 16 bases between. CDR1 is LNHDA and CDR2 is SQIVND in the germline V gene (reference sequence). CDR3 sequence reads: CASSGGRANAYEQYF. DNA of the CDR3: TGTGCCAGTAGTGGGGGCAGGGCGAACGCCTACGAGCAGTACTTC.

The chain is built from TRBV9 and TRBJ2-5; D not certain. The CDR3 spans 13 residues. CDR1 is SGDLS and CDR2 is YYNGEE in the germline V gene. Trimming took 2 bases from V and 5 from J, leaving 10 bases between them. In nucleotides, the CDR3 is TGTGCCAGCAGCGTCGGAAGTGCGGAGACCCAGTACTTC. As protein: CASSVGSAETQYF.

The chain uses TRBV5-6 and TRBJ2-2; no clear D. The CDR3 length is 12 residues. Trimming left V 3 bases short and J 6 bases short, with 6 bases between. CDR1 SGHDT and CDR2 YYEEEE come from the germline V gene. The CDR3 sequence is CASSSSPGELFF. CDR3 nucleotide sequence: TGTGCCAGCAGCTCGTCCCCCGGGGAGCTGTTTTTT. The variable domain in full, completed from reference TRBV5-6 and TRBJ2-2, reads DAGVTQSPTHLIKTRGQQVTLRCSPKSGHDTVSWYQQALGQGPQFIFQYYEEEERQRGNFPDRFSGHQFPNYSSELNVNALLLGDSALYLCASSSSPGELFFGEGSRLTVL.

This clone has only one observation. The chain recombines TRBV6-1 with TRBJ1-5, with D possibly matching TRBD1 (5 bases). V was trimmed by 2 bases and J by 7 bases, leaving 15 bases between them. The CDR3 spans 15 residues. CDR1 MNHNS and CDR2 SASEGT come from the germline V gene. This chain's CDR3 is CASSETIGERQPQHF. In DNA, the CDR3 is TGTGCCAGCAGTGAAACGATAGGGGAACGACAGCCCCAGCATTTT.

The chain combines TRBV4-1 with TRBJ1-2; TRBD1 matches at 8 bases. The V gene's germline CDR1 is MGHRA and CDR2 YSYEKL. With V trimmed by 1 base and J by 4 bases, 8 bases remained unmatched. The CDR3 is 16 residues long. The CDR3 sequence is CASSQGPRQGSYGYTF. CDR3 coding DNA: TGCGCCAGCAGCCAAGGCCCACGACAGGGGTCCTATGGCTACACCTTC.

The gene calls are TRBV13 and TRBJ2-1; D possibly matches TRBD1 or TRBD2 (7 bases each). Germline CDR1 PRHDT, CDR2 FYEKMQ (reference sequence). The V gene lost 3 bases and the J gene lost 1 base, with 16 bases spanning the gap. The CDR3 extends over 17 amino acids. The CDR3: CASSLEGASGSYNEQFF. The DNA of the CDR3 is TGTGCCAGCAGCTTGGAGGGGGCTAGCGGATCCTACAATGAGCAGTTCTTC. Combining the CDR3 with reference TRBV13 and TRBJ2-1 gives the whole variable domain AAGVIQSPRHLIKEKRETATLKCYPIPRHDTVYWYQQGPGQDPQFLISFYEKMQSDKGSIPDRFSAQQFSDYHSELNMSSLELGDSALYFCASSLEGASGSYNEQFFGPGTRLTVL.

The chain combines TRBV6-6 with TRBJ2-5; 10 bases map to TRBD2. This CDR3 has 15 residues. Germline CDR1 MNHNY, CDR2 SVGAGI (reference sequence). V dropped 4 bases and J dropped 5; count of bases not matched to a gene: 7. This CDR3 reads CASSFLAGVGETQYF. In DNA form, the CDR3 reads TGTGCCAGCAGTTTCCTAGCGGGAGTGGGGGAGACCCAGTACTTC.

Remarks on this clone: A read error may produce the germline difference seen at one junction end. V gene TRBV5-5 combines with J gene TRBJ2-7; D possibly corresponds to TRBD2 (6 bases). This CDR3 contains 12 residues. Germline CDR1 reads SGHKS; CDR2 reads YYEKEE (reference sequence). In DNA form, the CDR3 reads TGTGCCAGCAGCCTCGCCCGGGGCGGACTAAAGTTC. Residues: CASSLARGGLKF.

V and J are TRBV19 and TRBJ2-5; tentative D call: TRBD2 (5 bases). The CDR3 extends over 13 amino acids. Looked up from germline, CDR1 is LNHDA and CDR2 is SQIVND (reference sequence). V was cut by 6 bases and J by 7 bases, with 15 bases left in between. For the CDR3, the DNA is TGTGCCAGTAGCACCGGGTTAGCGCGGACCCAGTACTTC. Encoded protein: CASSTGLARTQYF. The entire variable domain, with the rest obtained from reference TRBV19 and TRBJ2-5, is as follows: DGGITQSPKYLFRKEGQNVTLSCEQNLNHDAMYWYRQDPGQGLRLIYYSQIVNDFQKGDIAEGYSVSREKKESFPLTVTSAQKNPTAFYLCASSTGLARTQYFGPGTRLLVL.

The rearrangement uses TRBV4-3 and TRBJ2-3; D remains unclear. CDR3 length equals 14 residues. Germline V CDR1 and CDR2: LGHNA, YSLEER. Deletions cut 6 bases from V and 1 base from J, with 11 bases between. CDR3 nucleotide sequence: TGCGCCAGCAGTCCCTCCCCGGGCACAGATACGCAGTATTTT. This gives the protein CASSPSPGTDTQYF.

This clone was recorded only once. The chain is built from TRBV9 and TRBJ2-5, with TRBD1 matching over 11 bases. Unmatched junction bases numbered 5, after V lost 0 bases and J lost 4 bases. Germline CDR1 is SGDLS and CDR2 is YYNGEE. There are 16 residues in the CDR3. The CDR3 DNA sequence: TGTGCCAGCAGCGTAGGGACAGGGGGCGGATTAGAGACCCAGTACTTC. It translates to CASSVGTGGGLETQYF.

This chain links TRBV4-3 with TRBJ2-1; possible D gene TRBD1, 5 bases. V dropped 0 bases and J dropped 4 bases, with 10 bases sitting between them. The CDR3 loop spans 15 amino acids. The germline V gene has CDR1 LGHNA and CDR2 YSLEER. CDR3 coding DNA: TGCGCCAGCAGCCAAGATACAGGCCAATACAATGAGCAGTTCTTC. It translates to CASSQDTGQYNEQFF.